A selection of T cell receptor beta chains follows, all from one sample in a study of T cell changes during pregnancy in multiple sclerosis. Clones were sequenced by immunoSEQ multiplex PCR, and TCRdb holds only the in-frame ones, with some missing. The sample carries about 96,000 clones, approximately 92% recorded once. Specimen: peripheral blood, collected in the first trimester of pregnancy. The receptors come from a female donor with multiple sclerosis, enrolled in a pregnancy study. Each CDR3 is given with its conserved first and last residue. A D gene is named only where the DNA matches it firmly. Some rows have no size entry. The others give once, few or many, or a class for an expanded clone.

CDR3 protein: CSSLGERREQYF; CDR3 DNA: TGCAGCTCCCTCGGGGAAAGACGAGAGCAGTACTTC; clone size: -; J gene: TRBJ2-7; D gene: -; V gene: TRBV29-1
CDR3 protein: CASSQQTGQGSTDTQYF; CDR3 DNA: TGCGCCAGCAGCCAGCAAACCGGACAGGGGAGCACAGATACGCAGTATTTT; clone size: -; J gene: TRBJ2-3; D gene: TRBD1; V gene: TRBV4-1
CDR3 protein: CASSYQTRVDEQFF; CDR3 DNA: TGCGCCAGCAGCTACCAGACTCGGGTTGATGAGCAGTTCTTC; clone size: -; J gene: TRBJ2-1; D gene: -; V gene: TRBV5-1
CDR3 protein: CASTSGSSYEQYF; CDR3 DNA: TGTGCCAGCACGAGCGGGAGCTCCTACGAGCAGTACTTC; clone size: -; J gene: TRBJ2-7; D gene: TRBD2; V gene: TRBV6-5
CDR3 protein: CASSRGLAGGAGELFF; CDR3 DNA: TGTGCCTCCTCTAGGGGACTAGCGGGAGGGGCCGGGGAGCTGTTTTTT; clone size: once; J gene: TRBJ2-2; D gene: TRBD2; V gene: TRBV2
CDR3 protein: CATEPGTGGEKLFF; CDR3 DNA: TGTGCCACGGAGCCAGGGACAGGTGGTGAAAAACTGTTTTTT; clone size: -; J gene: TRBJ1-4; D gene: TRBD1; V gene: TRBV6-1
CDR3 protein: CASSLDRGGITEAFF; CDR3 DNA: TGTGCCAGCAGTTTGGACAGGGGAGGGATCACTGAAGCTTTCTTT; clone size: -; J gene: TRBJ1-1; D gene: TRBD1; V gene: TRBV27
CDR3 protein: CASSPRTSGSWSGGELFF; CDR3 DNA: TGTGCCAGCAGCCCCCGTACTAGCGGGAGCTGGTCCGGCGGGGAGCTGTTTTTT; clone size: -; J gene: TRBJ2-2; D gene: TRBD2; V gene: TRBV5-8
CDR3 protein: CASSYRERTQYF; CDR3 DNA: TGTGCCAGCAGCTACAGGGAGAGGACCCAGTACTTC; clone size: -; J gene: TRBJ2-5; D gene: -; V gene: TRBV5-6
CDR3 protein: CASSQDSGEGYGYTF; CDR3 DNA: TGTGCCAGCTCCCAGGACAGCGGAGAAGGCTATGGCTACACCTTC; clone size: -; J gene: TRBJ1-2; D gene: -; V gene: TRBV18
CDR3 protein: CASSGPGLRDSYTF; CDR3 DNA: TGTGCCAGCAGCGGCCCAGGGTTAAGGGATAGCTACACCTTC; clone size: once; J gene: TRBJ1-2; D gene: -; V gene: TRBV5-6
CDR3 protein: CASSSDLAANTGELFF; CDR3 DNA: TGTGCCAGCAGCTCAGATCTAGCAGCGAACACCGGGGAGCTGTTTTTT; clone size: -; J gene: TRBJ2-2; D gene: -; V gene: TRBV6-6
CDR3 protein: CASSSTVEGTYGYTF; CDR3 DNA: TGTGCCAGCAGCTCAACAGTCGAAGGTACCTATGGCTACACCTTC; clone size: once; J gene: TRBJ1-2; D gene: -; V gene: TRBV11-1
CDR3 protein: CASSPVDRVGQPQHF; CDR3 DNA: TGTGCCAGCAGTCCCGTGGACAGGGTGGGTCAGCCCCAGCATTTT; clone size: -; J gene: TRBJ1-5; D gene: TRBD1; V gene: TRBV28
CDR3 protein: CASSFEGAGEQYF; CDR3 DNA: TGTGCCAGCAGCTTCGAGGGGGCGGGCGAGCAGTACTTC; clone size: -; J gene: TRBJ2-7; D gene: TRBD1; V gene: TRBV7-2
CDR3 protein: CASRGTSGLGETQYF; CDR3 DNA: TGTGCCAGCAGGGGGACTAGCGGCCTAGGGGAGACCCAGTACTTC; clone size: -; J gene: TRBJ2-5; D gene: TRBD2; V gene: TRBV2
CDR3 protein: CASSQEVSGRPGTDTQYF; CDR3 DNA: TGTGCCAGCAGCCAAGAAGTCAGCGGGAGGCCCGGCACAGATACGCAGTATTTT; clone size: -; J gene: TRBJ2-3; D gene: TRBD2; V gene: TRBV14
CDR3 protein: CASSLAQGPRELFF; CDR3 DNA: TGTGCCAGCAGCTTAGCCCAGGGGCCCCGGGAGCTGTTTTTT; clone size: once; J gene: TRBJ2-2; D gene: -; V gene: TRBV11-3
CDR3 protein: CASSAGTSGRNTDTQYF; CDR3 DNA: TGTGCCAGCAGCGCCGGGACTAGCGGGAGGAATACAGATACGCAGTATTTT; clone size: -; J gene: TRBJ2-3; D gene: TRBD2; V gene: TRBV5-4
CDR3 protein: CASSSLSGNYEQYF; CDR3 DNA: TGTGCCAGCAGCTCACTATCCGGGAACTACGAGCAGTACTTC; clone size: -; J gene: TRBJ2-7; D gene: -; V gene: TRBV5-6
CDR3 protein: CATSRGLAGQSSYEQYF; CDR3 DNA: TGTGCCACCAGCAGGGGGCTAGCGGGCCAAAGCTCCTACGAGCAGTACTTC; clone size: -; J gene: TRBJ2-7; D gene: TRBD2; V gene: TRBV15
CDR3 protein: CASSTIHSGANVLTF; CDR3 DNA: TGTGCCAGCAGTACGATACACTCTGGGGCCAACGTCCTGACTTTC; clone size: -; J gene: TRBJ2-6; D gene: -; V gene: TRBV28
CDR3 protein: CASSFGDNLGEQYF; CDR3 DNA: TGTGCCAGCAGCTTTGGGGACAATCTGGGCGAGCAGTACTTC; clone size: -; J gene: TRBJ2-7; D gene: -; V gene: TRBV5-4
CDR3 protein: CSVVTGREQFF; CDR3 DNA: TGCAGCGTTGTGACAGGCAGGGAGCAGTTCTTC; clone size: -; J gene: TRBJ2-1; D gene: -; V gene: TRBV29-1
CDR3 protein: CASSSVGREASNQPQHF; CDR3 DNA: TGTGCCAGCAGCTCAGTAGGGAGGGAGGCAAGCAATCAGCCCCAGCATTTT; clone size: -; J gene: TRBJ1-5; D gene: -; V gene: TRBV7-4